The sequence of this TCR beta chain was determined in a study of shared clonotypes between healthy human individuals. Naive CD8 cells lacked CD45RO, underwent positive selection for CCR7 and left out terminally differentiated effector memory CD45RA+ cells. Sequencing used immunoSEQ multiplex PCR; TCRdb keeps in-frame clones, though not all of them. Here the sample spans around 1,900,000 clones, about 93% being singletons. This clone was picked up one time. With V trimmed by 2 bases and J by 3 bases, 3 bases remained unmatched. CDR1 is LNHNV, CDR2 YYDKDF, per germline (reference sequence). This CDR3 contains 16 residues.

This TCR was sampled from a young man in good health. Some clones in this sample may be carry-over from other donors' samples. The chain employs TRBV15 and TRBJ1-3; TRBD1 matches 11 bases. Material: naive CD8+ T cells from PBMCs. The CDR3 sequence: CATSRSGTGGGNTIYF. The CDR3 DNA follows: TGTGCCACCAGCAGATCCGGGACAGGGGGTGGAAACACCATATATTTT. The entire variable domain, with the rest obtained from reference TRBV15 and TRBJ1-3, is as follows: DAMVIQNPRYQVTQFGKPVTLSCSQTLNHNVMYWYQQKSSQAPKLLFHYYDKDFNNEADTPDNFQSRRPNTSFCFLDIRSPGLGDTAMYLCATSRSGTGGGNTIYFGEGSWLTVV.